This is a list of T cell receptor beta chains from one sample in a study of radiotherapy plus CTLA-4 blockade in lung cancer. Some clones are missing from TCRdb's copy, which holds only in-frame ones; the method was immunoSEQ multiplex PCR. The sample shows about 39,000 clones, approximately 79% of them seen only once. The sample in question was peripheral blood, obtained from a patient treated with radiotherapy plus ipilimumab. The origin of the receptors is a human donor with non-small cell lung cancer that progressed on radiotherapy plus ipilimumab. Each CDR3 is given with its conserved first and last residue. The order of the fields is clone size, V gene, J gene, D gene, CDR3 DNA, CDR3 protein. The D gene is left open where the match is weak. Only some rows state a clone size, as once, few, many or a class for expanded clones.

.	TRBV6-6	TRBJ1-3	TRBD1	TGTGCCAGCAGGGGACAGGGAGGAGGAAACACCATATATTTT	CASRGQGGGNTIYF
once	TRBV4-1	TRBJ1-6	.	TGCGCCAGCAGCGACAGGAGCCGCTCCTATAATTCACCCCTCCACTTT	CASSDRSRSYNSPLHF
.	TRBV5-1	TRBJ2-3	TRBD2	TGCGCCAGCAGCACTAGCGGGGCAACACTAGGAGGAGATACGCAGTATTTT	CASSTSGATLGGDTQYF
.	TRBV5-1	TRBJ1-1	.	TGCGCCAGCAGCTTCTCCCTGTTAGCGACGAACACTGAAGCTTTCTTT	CASSFSLLATNTEAFF
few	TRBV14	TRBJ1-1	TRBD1	TGTGCCAGCAGCCAAGGGACAGGGATCATGAACACTGAAGCTTTCTTT	CASSQGTGIMNTEAFF
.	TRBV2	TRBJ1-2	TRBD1	TGTGCCAGCAGTGAAGGAGGGGGCAGCTATGGCTACACCTTC	CASSEGGGSYGYTF
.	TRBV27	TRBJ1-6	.	TGTGCCAGCAGGACAACAGAGAATTCACCCCTCCACTTT	CASRTTENSPLHF
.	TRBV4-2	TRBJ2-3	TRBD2	TGTGCCAGCAGCCAAGATTTCACTAGCGGGGGTCAAGATACGCAGTATTTT	CASSQDFTSGGQDTQYF
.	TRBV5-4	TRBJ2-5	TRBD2	TGTGCCAGCAGCTTCAGAGGGGAGGGAGGAGAGACCCAGTACTTC	CASSFRGEGGETQYF
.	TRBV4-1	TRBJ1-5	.	TGCGCCAGCAGCCCCCTATCGAGTCAGCCCCAGCATTTT	CASSPLSSQPQHF
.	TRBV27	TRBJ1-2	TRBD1	TGTGCCAGCAGTTTCAATCCCGGGACAGGTACCTATGGCTACACCTTC	CASSFNPGTGTYGYTF
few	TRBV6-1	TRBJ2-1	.	TGTGCCAGCAGTGGGGGGGACGGGAGAAATGAGCAGTTCTTC	CASSGGDGRNEQFF
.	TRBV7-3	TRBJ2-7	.	TGTGCCAGCAGCTTAACTGCCGGGGATCCGCGTCAGTACTTC	CASSLTAGDPRQYF
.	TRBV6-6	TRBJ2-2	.	TGTGCCAGCAGAGGACAGAAGGCGAACACCGGGGAGCTGTTTTTT	CASRGQKANTGELFF
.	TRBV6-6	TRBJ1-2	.	TGTGCCAGCAGGCCACTTAATGAGGGCTATGGCTACACCTTC	CASRPLNEGYGYTF
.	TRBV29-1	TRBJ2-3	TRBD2	TGCAGCGGGAGGGGATCTTCCCTTCGGACTAGCGGGGGGGCCTGGGATACGCAGTATTTT	CSGRGSSLRTSGGAWDTQYF
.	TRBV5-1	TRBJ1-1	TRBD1	TGCGCCAGCAGCACCCAGGGACAGGGGACCACTGAAGCTTTCTTT	CASSTQGQGTTEAFF
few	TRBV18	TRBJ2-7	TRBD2	TGTGCCAGCTCGCCATGGGGGGGCTCCTACGAGCAGTACTTC	CASSPWGGSYEQYF
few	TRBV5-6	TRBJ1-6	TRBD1	TGTGCCAGCAGCCCGACAGGGACTCGGTATAATTCACCCCTCCACTTT	CASSPTGTRYNSPLHF
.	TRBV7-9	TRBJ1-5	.	TGTGCCAGCAGCTTAGGAGGGATCAATCAGCCCCAGCATTTT	CASSLGGINQPQHF
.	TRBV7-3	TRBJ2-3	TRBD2	TGTGCCAGCAGCAAAACCCCCCAGGCTAGCGGGGGGGCAGATACGCAGTATTTT	CASSKTPQASGGADTQYF
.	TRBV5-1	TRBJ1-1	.	TGCGCCAGCAGCTTCGGGGGGGCACAGGCCCTGAACACTGAAGCTTTCTTT	CASSFGGAQALNTEAFF
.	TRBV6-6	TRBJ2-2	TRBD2	TGTGCCAGCGATCTAGCGGGGAACTCCGGGGAGCTGTTTTTT	CASDLAGNSGELFF
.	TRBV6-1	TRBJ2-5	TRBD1	TGTGCCAGCAGGAACAGGGGTCAGGAGACCCAGTACTTC	CASRNRGQETQYF
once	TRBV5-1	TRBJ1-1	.	TGCGCCAGCAGCACTCCCGGGGGTGAGGGCACTGAAGCTTTCTTT	CASSTPGGEGTEAFF
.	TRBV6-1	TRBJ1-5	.	TGTGCCAGCAGTGACAGACAGCCCCAGCATTTT	CASSDRQPQHF
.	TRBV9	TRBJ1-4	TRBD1	TGTGCCAGCAGCGGAGAGACAGGGTTGATTGAAAAACTGTTTTTT	CASSGETGLIEKLFF
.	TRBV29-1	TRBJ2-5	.	TGCAGCGTTTTAGCGCGCCCGGGGACCCAGTACTTC	CSVLARPGTQYF
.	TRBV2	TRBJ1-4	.	TGTGCCAGCAGCCCGGGGGGGGCTGCTAATGAAAAACTGTTTTTT	CASSPGGAANEKLFF
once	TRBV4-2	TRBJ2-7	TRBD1	TGTGCCAGCAGCCAAGTGGGACAGGGAACCTACGAGCAGTACTTC	CASSQVGQGTYEQYF
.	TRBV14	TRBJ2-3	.	TGTGCCAGCAGCCTCAGGGGTCTAACAGATACGCAGTATTTT	CASSLRGLTDTQYF
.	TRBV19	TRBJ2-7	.	TGTGCCAGTAGTCGGGCCGGGACAACTAACGAGCAGTACTTC	CASSRAGTTNEQYF
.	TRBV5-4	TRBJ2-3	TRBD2	TGTGCCAGCAGCTCCGGGACTAGCGGGGGGACCACAGATACGCAGTATTTT	CASSSGTSGGTTDTQYF
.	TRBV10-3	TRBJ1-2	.	TGTGCCATCAGTGTGGCCGAAACTAATGGCTACACCTTC	CAISVAETNGYTF
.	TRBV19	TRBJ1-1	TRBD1	TGTGCCAGTAGTATACTGGGCAGGGGGCCTGAAGCTTTCTTT	CASSILGRGPEAFF
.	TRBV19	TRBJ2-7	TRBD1	TGTGCCAGTAGTGTCAACAGGGGGCAAGTCGACGAGCAGTACTTC	CASSVNRGQVDEQYF
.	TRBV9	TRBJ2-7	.	TGTGCCAGCAGCGCGAAACAGGGTTGGAGAGACGAGCAGTACTTC	CASSAKQGWRDEQYF
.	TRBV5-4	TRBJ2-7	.	TGTGCCAGCAGCTTTTCCTATTCGAGTGTAATGTACTACGAGCAGTACTTC	CASSFSYSSVMYYEQYF
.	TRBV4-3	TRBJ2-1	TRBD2	TGCGCCAGCAGCCAAGAGTATGGGACTAGGCCCTACAATGAGCAGTTCTTC	CASSQEYGTRPYNEQFF
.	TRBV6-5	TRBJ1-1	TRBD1	TGTGCCAGCAGTTCCGCGGGACAGGGTGAAGCTTTCTTT	CASSSAGQGEAFF
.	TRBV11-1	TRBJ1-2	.	TGTGCCAGCAGCTTAAGAGGAGGGGACGGCTACACCTTC	CASSLRGGDGYTF
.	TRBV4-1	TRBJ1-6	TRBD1	TGCGCCAGCAGCCAAGATAGAGGCAGCACAGGGGATTCACCCCTCCACTTT	CASSQDRGSTGDSPLHF
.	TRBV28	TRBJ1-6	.	TGTGCCACCTCACAGGGCTATAATTCACCCCTCCACTTT	CATSQGYNSPLHF
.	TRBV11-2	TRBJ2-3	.	TGTGCCAGCAGCTTAGGTCCGGCCCTAGTGGGAGATACGCAGTATTTT	CASSLGPALVGDTQYF
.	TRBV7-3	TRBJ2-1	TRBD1	TGTGCCAGCAGCTTAAGTCCCGACAGGGGGCACTTTACTGGCAATGAGCAGTTCTTC	CASSLSPDRGHFTGNEQFF
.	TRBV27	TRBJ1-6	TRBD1	TGTGCCAGCAGTTCTGGGACAGGGGGGACCCATAATTCACCCCTCCACTTT	CASSSGTGGTHNSPLHF
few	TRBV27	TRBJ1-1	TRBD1	TGTGCCAGCAGTATGGGACAGAGGGGAAACACTGAAGCTTTCTTT	CASSMGQRGNTEAFF
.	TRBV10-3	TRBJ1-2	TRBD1	TGTGCCATCAGTGGGACAGGTGGTAACTATGGCTACACCTTC	CAISGTGGNYGYTF
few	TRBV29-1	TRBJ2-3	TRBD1	TGCAGCGTTCATACAGGGGTGTCGGATACGCAGTATTTT	CSVHTGVSDTQYF
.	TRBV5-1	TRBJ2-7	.	TGCGCCAGCAGCTTGAACTCTCTTGGCAGGGTTAGCGAGCAGTACTTC	CASSLNSLGRVSEQYF
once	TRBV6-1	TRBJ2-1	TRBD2	TGTGCCAGCAGCAAACCGGGACTAGTCCTCAATGAGCAGTTCTTC	CASSKPGLVLNEQFF
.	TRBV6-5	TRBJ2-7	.	TGTGCCAGCAGGCCCCGGTCGGGGTCCTACGAGCAGTACTTC	CASRPRSGSYEQYF
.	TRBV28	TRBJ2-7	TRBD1	TGTGCCAGCAGTTTGACTGCCTCCCGGGACAGGCTCCTGGACGCCTACGAGCAGTACTTC	CASSLTASRDRLLDAYEQYF
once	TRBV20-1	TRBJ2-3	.	TGCAGTGCTCCAAGCACAGATACGCAGTATTTT	CSAPSTDTQYF
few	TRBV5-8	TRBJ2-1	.	TGTGCCAGCAGCATTCCTCCGGGAACCTACAATGAGCAGTTCTTC	CASSIPPGTYNEQFF